A few counts support the clone carrying this T cell receptor (beta chain). Its target is not known. This CDR3 comprises 16 residues. V shed 2 bases and J 4 bases; nucleotides not matched to a gene: 10. CDR1 SEHNR and CDR2 FQNEAQ come from the germline V gene (reference sequence). The entry originates in a study of T-cell reconstitution after alpha-beta-depleted transplantation in children. Overall study results and limits: Reportedly, roughly two months post-transplant, alpha-beta T cells arose from several hundred expanded graft clones. Where some patients showed high TCRbeta diversity at day 60, it came from recipient T cells and thymic progenitors that had survived. T-cell counts and diversity at one year following transplant were attributed mainly to newly produced T cells.

Preparation of the TCRbeta library used unique molecular identifiers. Via MiXCR, TCRdb re-called the PCR reads, giving one row per CDR3 protein. Here the sample spans roughly 200,000 distinct CDR3 sequences, approximately 7% being singletons. Source: PBMCs, taken before TCRalphabeta/CD19-depleted stem cell transplant. This TCR was sampled from a boy between 2 and 10 years old with acute lymphoblastic leukemia, due to receive a stem cell transplant. V usage is TRBV7-9 and J usage is TRBJ2-7; 8 bases align to TRBD1. This CDR3 is CASSLPAGQGNYEQYF. The CDR3 DNA sequence: TGTGCCAGCAGCTTACCAGCCGGACAGGGAAATTACGAGCAGTACTTC.